This TCR beta chain is from a study of vaccination and CD4 T cells after COVID-19. The wider study: According to the study, participants were given two doses of BNT162b2 or mRNA-1273 vaccine. SARS-CoV-2, HCoV-NL63, HCoV-OC43 and HCoV-229E supplied the overlapping spike peptides used to stimulate cells.

Notes on this clonotype: The antigen is undetermined.

This CDR3 spans 16 amino acids. CDR1 and CDR2 (germline): LNHDA, SQIVND (reference sequence). V was pared by 5 bases and J by 6 bases, with 13 bases of the junction left unmatched. Treatment specified: roughly nine-day PBMC culture with coronavirus spike peptide pools or control peptides (ViraFEST assay). It was with 10 IU/ml IL-2 and roughly 9.1 ug/ml peptide pools that 2 million to 2.5 million PBMCs per well were cultured. Sequenced with the Oncomine TCR Beta short-read assay was DNA taken from cultured CD4+ T cells. TCRdb reprocessed the PCR reads with MiXCR, giving one entry per CDR3 protein. The sample has about 25,000 distinct CDR3 sequences, under 65% seen once.

V and J are TRBV19 and TRBJ1-1, with 9 bases matching TRBD1. The TCR was taken from a human donor who had recovered from COVID-19. Material: CD4+ T cells from blood, cultured in vitro. The CDR3 loop reads CASSPRFGQGTAEAFF. The DNA of the CDR3 is TGTGCCAGTAGTCCTCGCTTTGGACAGGGGACTGCTGAAGCTTTCTTT.